Following are 4 T cell receptor beta chains from one sample sequenced in a study of Graves' ophthalmopathy and Graves' hyperthyroidism. From RNA, the CDR3 regions of TCR beta chains were amplified and sequenced. First-round RT-PCR employed HTBI primers, with a second-round multiplex PCR after it. TCRdb re-analysed the multiplex PCR reads in MiXCR, keeping a single row per CDR3 protein. The sample holds over a million distinct CDR3 sequences, 35% to 45% seen once. The sequenced sample consisted of peripheral blood or thyroid tissue (not recorded which). The receptors were gathered from an adult man with Graves' hyperthyroidism.

This clonotype has at least ten counts. The chain combines TRBV2 with TRBJ2-7; possible D gene TRBD1, 5 bases. Germline V lookup: CDR1 SNHLY, CDR2 FYNNEI. The V gene lost 3 bases and the J gene lost 7 bases, with 10 bases spanning the gap. The CDR3 contains 12 residues. This CDR3 is CASSDRVREQYF. CDR3 in DNA: TGTGCCAGCAGTGACAGGGTACGGGAGCAGTACTTC.

In its sample, this clonotype was seen many times. This chain connects TRBV20-1 to TRBJ2-7; TRBD2 matches at 11 bases. The J segment lost 4 bases and the V segment lost 6 bases, leaving 14 bases of the junction unmatched. The CDR3 has 16 amino acids. Germline V gene lookup returns CDR1 DFQATT and CDR2 SNEGSKA (reference sequence). For the CDR3, the DNA is TGCAGTGCCACCACTCCCGGGACTAGCGGACCTTACGAGCAGTACTTC. Protein product: CSATTPGTSGPYEQYF.

This rearrangement joins TRBV9 to TRBJ2-5, with TRBD2 identical over 10 bases. The CDR3 has 17 residues. Germline CDR1 SGDLS, CDR2 YYNGEE. The junction had 13 bases not matched to a gene; V was cut back by 4 bases and J by 4 bases. The CDR3 is CASSFSLSGGPGETQYF. The CDR3 DNA reads as TGTGCCAGCAGCTTCTCACTTAGCGGGGGGCCGGGAGAGACCCAGTACTTC.

J is TRBJ1-4 and V is TRBV4-3; no reliable D call. The V and J ends lost 1 base and 3 bases respectively, with 12 bases between them. The CDR3 is 16 amino acids. The germline CDR1 and CDR2 sequences are LGHNA and YSLEER. CDR3 loop: CASSQGIREANEKLFF. Here the CDR3 DNA reads TGCGCCAGCAGCCAAGGTATAAGGGAGGCTAATGAAAAACTGTTTTTT.